Given below is one T cell receptor (beta chain) in context. This sample stems from a study of blood T cells in healthy people across ages. Germline lookup yields CDR1 MNHEY and CDR2 SVGAGI. V lost 2 bases and J 7 bases, leaving 18 bases between the germline ends. The CDR3 is made up of 16 amino acids. A second PCR of 7 to 11 cycles used a sample-barcoded 5' primer and a J-beta primer mix. TCRdb itself ran the 5' RACE reads through MiXCR, one entry per CDR3 protein. The profile shows 1.8 million or so distinct CDR3 sequences, approximately 39% of them singletons. The receptor was isolated from a human donor in good health. The chain has TRBV6-5 and TRBJ2-1; D perhaps matches TRBD1 (6 bases). The sequenced sample was blood. The DNA for the CDR3 is TGTGCCAGCAGTTACAACCCAGGGCAGGGGAGTAATGAGCAGTTCTTC. Its translation is CASSYNPGQGSNEQFF.